This TCR beta chain is from a study of blood T cells in healthy people across ages. The CDR3 covers 16 residues. The germline V and J ends were trimmed by 5 bases and 4 bases, with 19 bases remaining between them. The use of a sample-barcoded 5' primer and a J-beta primer mix characterized a second PCR of about 7 to 12 cycles. With 12 random nucleotides, a template-switch adaptor tagged each individual cDNA molecule. One entry per CDR3 protein, called by TCRdb with MiXCR from the 5' RACE reads. The table lists roughly 650,000 distinct CDR3 sequences, approximately 29% of them singletons. This clonotype is a singleton in its sample.

The sample taken for sequencing was blood. This sequence was found in a woman of 80 years or more in good health. This rearrangement joins TRBV12-3 or TRBV12-4 to TRBJ2-3; the D gene is possibly TRBD2 (6 bases). The CDR3 region is CASSPLGGPRADTQYF. The CDR3 coding sequence is TGTGCCAGCAGTCCCTTGGGGGGACCGAGAGCAGATACGCAGTATTTT.